This T cell receptor (beta chain) originates from a study of blood T cell repertoires in COVID-19. Study details: T cells, B-cell-depleted T cells, or PBMCs supplied cDNA or gDNA.

The CDR3 loop spans 14 amino acids. CDR1 is MGHDK, CDR2 SYGVNS, per germline. J was trimmed by 7 bases and V by 3 bases; bases with no gene match: 2. Authors' analysis steps: The authors estimated nucleated cell counts from reference gene primer amplification. Sequencing was performed with immunoSEQ multiplex PCR; in TCRdb, only in-frame clones are kept and a portion is missing. That table furnishes V, J and clone size, whereas the DNA furnished D and trimming. The table lists over 400,000 clones, less than 90% of them singletons. Recovery among Cohort 3 donors was established by two negative PCRs, clearance, or symptom resolution.

The sequencing input was PBMCs or T cells enriched from blood (not recorded which). This sequence was found in a woman aged 55 to 70 who had recovered from COVID-19. The chain carries TRBV25-1 and TRBJ1-6; TRBD1 agrees at 8 bases. For the CDR3, the DNA is TGTGCCAGCAGTGACGACAGGGGAAATTCACCCCTCCACTTT. Protein: CASSDDRGNSPLHF.